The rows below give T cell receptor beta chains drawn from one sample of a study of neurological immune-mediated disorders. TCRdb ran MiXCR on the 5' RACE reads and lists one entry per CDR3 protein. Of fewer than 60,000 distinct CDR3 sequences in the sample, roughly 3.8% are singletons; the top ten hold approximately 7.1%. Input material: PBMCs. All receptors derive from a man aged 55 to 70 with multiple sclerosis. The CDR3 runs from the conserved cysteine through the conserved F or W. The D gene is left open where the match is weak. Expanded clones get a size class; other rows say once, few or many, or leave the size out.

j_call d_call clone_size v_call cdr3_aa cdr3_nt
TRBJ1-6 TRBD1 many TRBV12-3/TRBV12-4 CASSTGGNSPLHF TGTGCCAGCAGTACAGGGGGGAATTCACCCCTCCACTTT
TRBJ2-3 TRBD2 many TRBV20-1 CSASSKFTSGASTDTQYF TGCAGTGCTAGCTCAAAATTTACTAGCGGGGCTAGCACAGATACGCAGTATTTT
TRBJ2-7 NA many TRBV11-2 CASSFADSSYEQYF TGTGCCAGCAGCTTTGCGGATAGCTCCTACGAGCAGTACTTC
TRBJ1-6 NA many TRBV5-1 CASSLGGDGYSPLHF TGCGCCAGCAGCTTAGGGGGTGATGGGTATTCACCCCTCCACTTT
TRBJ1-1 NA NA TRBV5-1 CASSLTGQRGTEAFF TGCGCCAGCAGCTTGACAGGGCAACGGGGGACTGAAGCTTTCTTT
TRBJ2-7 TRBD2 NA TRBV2 CASVYSGTSGGISYEQYF TGTGCCAGCGTGTATTCCGGGACTAGCGGGGGGATCTCCTACGAGCAGTACTTC
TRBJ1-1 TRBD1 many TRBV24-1 CATRGTGGGYTEAFF TGTGCCACCCGTGGGACAGGGGGAGGGTACACTGAAGCTTTCTTT
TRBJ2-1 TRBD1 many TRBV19 CASSTSDRGKQFF TGTGCCAGTAGTACCTCAGACAGGGGGAAGCAGTTCTTC
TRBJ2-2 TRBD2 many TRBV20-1 CSARAGGLTGELFF TGCAGTGCTCGAGCGGGAGGGCTAACCGGGGAGCTGTTTTTT
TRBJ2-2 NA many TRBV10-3 CAISLLGSNAGELFF TGTGCCATCAGTTTGTTAGGGAGCAACGCCGGGGAGCTGTTTTTT
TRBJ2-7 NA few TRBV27 CASSPTRAEQYF TGTGCCAGCAGTCCCACCCGTGCCGAGCAGTACTTC
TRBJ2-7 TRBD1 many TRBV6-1 CASSYGTASYEQYF TGTGCCAGCAGTTACGGGACAGCGTCCTACGAGCAGTACTTC
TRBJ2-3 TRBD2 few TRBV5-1 CASTFPTSGGARTQYF TGCGCCAGCACCTTTCCGACTAGCGGGGGGGCCAGGACGCAGTATTTT
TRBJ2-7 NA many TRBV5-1 CASSYRPGLGAYEQYF TGCGCCAGCAGCTATCGACCGGGCCTAGGAGCGTACGAGCAGTACTTC
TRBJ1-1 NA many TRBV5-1 CASSFYQSMNTEAFF TGCGCCAGCAGCTTTTACCAAAGCATGAACACTGAAGCTTTCTTT
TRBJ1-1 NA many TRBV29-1 CSGRQTNTEAFF TGCAGCGGTAGACAGACGAACACTGAAGCTTTCTTT
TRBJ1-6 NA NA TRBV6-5 CASSPDGRDSPLHF TGTGCCAGCAGCCCTGACGGCAGGGATTCACCCCTCCACTTT
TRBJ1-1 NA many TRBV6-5 CASSYSPGGSTEAFF TGTGCCAGCAGTTACTCTCCGGGGGGCTCCACTGAAGCTTTCTTT
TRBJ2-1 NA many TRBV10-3 CAISDSRGLSYNEQFF TGTGCCATCAGCGACTCGCGAGGGTTATCCTACAATGAGCAGTTCTTC
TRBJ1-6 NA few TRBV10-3 CAIPDGSTLNF TGTGCCATCCCCGACGGTTCAACCCTCAACTTT
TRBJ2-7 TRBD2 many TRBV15 CATSSGPGTSGGLPGEQYF TGTGCCACCAGCAGTGGACCCGGGACTAGCGGGGGGCTCCCCGGCGAGCAGTACTTC
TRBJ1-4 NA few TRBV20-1 CSARVQIPFNEKLFF TGCAGTGCTAGAGTCCAAATTCCTTTTAATGAAAAACTGTTTTTT
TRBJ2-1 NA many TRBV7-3 CASSKTGTFNEQFF TGTGCCAGCAGCAAAACCGGGACATTCAATGAGCAGTTCTTC
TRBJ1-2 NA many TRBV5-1 CASSLEGRQQANYGYTF TGCGCCAGCAGCTTGGAGGGACGGCAGCAGGCTAACTATGGCTACACCTTC
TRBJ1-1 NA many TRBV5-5 CASSARDHGTEAFF TGTGCCAGCAGCGCCCGGGACCATGGGACTGAAGCTTTCTTT
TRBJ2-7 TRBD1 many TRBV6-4 CASRTAGTDYEQYF TGTGCCAGCAGAACAGCCGGGACAGACTACGAGCAGTACTTC
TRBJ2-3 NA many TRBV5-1 CASSFGTTGPDTQYF TGCGCCAGCAGCTTCGGGACCACCGGTCCAGATACGCAGTATTTT
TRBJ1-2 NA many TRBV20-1 CSASDRDGYTF TGCAGTGCTAGCGACAGAGATGGCTACACCTTC
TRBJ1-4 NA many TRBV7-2 CASGPRGGEKLFF TGTGCCAGCGGCCCCCGAGGGGGTGAAAAACTGTTTTTT
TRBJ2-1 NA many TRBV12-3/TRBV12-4 CASSFLSISYNEQFF TGTGCCAGCAGTTTCTTATCAATTTCCTACAATGAGCAGTTCTTC
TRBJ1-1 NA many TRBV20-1 CSARIPAPGGYTEAFF TGCAGTGCTAGAATCCCCGCCCCGGGGGGGTACACTGAAGCTTTCTTT
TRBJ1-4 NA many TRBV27 CASSFRQGEKLFF TGTGCCAGCAGTTTTAGACAAGGCGAAAAACTGTTTTTT
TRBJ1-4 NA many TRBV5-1 CASSRSSSTNEKLFF TGCGCCAGCAGCCGGTCCTCGTCAACTAATGAAAAACTGTTTTTT
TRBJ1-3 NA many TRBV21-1 CASSLRGNTIYF TGTGCCAGCAGTCTACGGGGAAACACCATATATTTT
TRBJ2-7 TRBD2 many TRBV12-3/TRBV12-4 CASSVAWTRNEQYF TGTGCCAGCAGTGTCGCGTGGACTAGAAACGAGCAGTACTTC
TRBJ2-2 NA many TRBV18 CASSPYTDNTGELFF TGTGCCAGCTCACCATACACGGATAACACCGGGGAGCTGTTTTTT
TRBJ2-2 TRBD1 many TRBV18 CASSNDRGNTGELFF TGTGCCAGCTCGAACGACAGGGGTAACACCGGGGAGCTGTTTTTT
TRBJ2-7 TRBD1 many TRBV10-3 CAIQGATYEQYF TGTGCCATACAGGGGGCGACCTACGAGCAGTACTTC
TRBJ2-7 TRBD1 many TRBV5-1 CASRSGTGADREQYF TGCGCCAGCAGATCCGGGACAGGGGCCGACCGTGAGCAGTACTTC
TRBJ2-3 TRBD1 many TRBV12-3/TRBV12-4 CASSLGDRHTDTQYF TGTGCCAGCAGTTTGGGGGACAGACACACAGATACGCAGTATTTT
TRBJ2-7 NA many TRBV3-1 CASSQGAPSAGTYEQYF TGTGCCAGCAGCCAAGGGGCGCCCTCGGCCGGCACCTACGAGCAGTACTTC
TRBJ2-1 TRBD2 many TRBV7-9 CASRTGLATEQFF TGTGCCAGCAGGACCGGACTAGCGACTGAGCAGTTCTTC
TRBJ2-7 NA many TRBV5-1 CASSSRDGPYEQYF TGCGCCAGCAGCTCCCGTGACGGACCCTACGAGCAGTACTTC
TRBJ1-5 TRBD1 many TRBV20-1 CGGGTGANQPQHF TGTGGGGGAGGGACAGGGGCTAATCAGCCCCAGCATTTT
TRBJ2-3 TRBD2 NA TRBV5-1 CASSSLAGGTDTQYF TGCGCCAGCAGCTCTCTAGCGGGAGGTACAGATACGCAGTATTTT
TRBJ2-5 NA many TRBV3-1 CASNTGSETQYF TGTGCCAGCAATACGGGGTCGGAGACCCAGTACTTC
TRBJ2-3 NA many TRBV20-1 CSAFPAARLTDTQYF TGCAGTGCTTTTCCCGCTGCCCGCCTCACAGATACGCAGTATTTT
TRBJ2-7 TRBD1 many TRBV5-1 CASSPNGQGAARGYEQYF TGCGCCAGCAGCCCCAACGGACAGGGGGCTGCTCGTGGGTACGAGCAGTACTTC
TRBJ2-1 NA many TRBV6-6 CASSYSQGRSSYNEQFF TGTGCCAGCAGTTACTCTCAAGGGCGGAGCTCCTACAATGAGCAGTTCTTC
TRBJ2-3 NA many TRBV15 CATSRDSLAAQYF TGTGCCACCAGCAGAGATTCCCTAGCTGCGCAGTATTTT
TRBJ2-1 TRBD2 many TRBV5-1 CASSDGLAGNEQFF TGCGCCAGCAGCGATGGACTAGCGGGAAATGAGCAGTTCTTC
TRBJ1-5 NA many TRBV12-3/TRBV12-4 CASRLVGGGNQPQHF TGTGCCAGCCGTTTAGTTGGGGGGGGCAATCAGCCCCAGCATTTT
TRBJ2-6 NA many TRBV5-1 CASSLARDPGANVLTF TGCGCCAGCAGCTTGGCCAGGGACCCTGGGGCCAACGTCCTGACTTTC
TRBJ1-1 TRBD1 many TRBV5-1 CASSVTGEGTEAFF TGCGCCAGCAGCGTCACAGGGGAGGGTACTGAAGCTTTCTTT
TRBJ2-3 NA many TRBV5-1 CASSRASGDTQYF TGCGCCAGCAGTAGGGCCTCAGGGGATACGCAGTATTTT
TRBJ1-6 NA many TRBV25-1 CASSGGMGTYNSPLHF TGTGCCAGCAGTGGGGGTATGGGGACCTATAATTCACCCCTCCACTTT
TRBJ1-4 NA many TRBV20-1 CSARPGPAEKLFF TGCAGTGCTAGACCGGGACCGGCGGAAAAACTGTTTTTT